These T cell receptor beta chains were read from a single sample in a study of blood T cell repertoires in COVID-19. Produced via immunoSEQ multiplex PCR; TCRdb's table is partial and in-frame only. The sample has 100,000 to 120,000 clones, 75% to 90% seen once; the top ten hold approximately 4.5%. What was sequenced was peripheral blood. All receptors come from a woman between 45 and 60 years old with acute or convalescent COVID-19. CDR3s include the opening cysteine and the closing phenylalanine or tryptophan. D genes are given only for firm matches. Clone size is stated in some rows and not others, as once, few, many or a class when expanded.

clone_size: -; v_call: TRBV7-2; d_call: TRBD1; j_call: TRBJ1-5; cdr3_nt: TGTGCCAGCAGCAGTACGGACAGGGTATTTTATCAGCCCCAGCATTTT; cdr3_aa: CASSSTDRVFYQPQHF
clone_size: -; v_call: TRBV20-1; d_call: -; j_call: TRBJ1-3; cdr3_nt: TGCAGTGCTGACAGGGGAAACACCATATATTTT; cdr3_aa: CSADRGNTIYF
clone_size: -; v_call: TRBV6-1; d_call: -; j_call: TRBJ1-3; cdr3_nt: TGTGCCAGCAGTGAATTAGGGGGAGTGAATGGAAACACCATATATTTT; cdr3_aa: CASSELGGVNGNTIYF
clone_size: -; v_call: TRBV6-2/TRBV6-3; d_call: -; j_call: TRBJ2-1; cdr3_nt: TGTGCCAGCAGTTATGATCGTTCCCGATCGAGCTCCTACAATGAGCAGTTCTTC; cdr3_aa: CASSYDRSRSSSYNEQFF
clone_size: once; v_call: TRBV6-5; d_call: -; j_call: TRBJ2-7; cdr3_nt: TGTGCCAGCAGTTTTGACAGAGAATACGAGCAGTACTTC; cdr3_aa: CASSFDREYEQYF
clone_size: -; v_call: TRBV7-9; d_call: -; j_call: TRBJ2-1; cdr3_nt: TGTGCCAGCAGCCCGACAGATTACAATGAGCAGTTCTTC; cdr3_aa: CASSPTDYNEQFF
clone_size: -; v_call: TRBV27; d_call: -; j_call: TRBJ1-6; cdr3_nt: TGTGCCAGCAGTTCTCAGGGGTCGAATTCACCCCTCCACTTT; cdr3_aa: CASSSQGSNSPLHF
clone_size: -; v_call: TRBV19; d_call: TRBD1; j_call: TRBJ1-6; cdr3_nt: TGTGCCAGTAGTTTCGGACAGGGGGCAAGGTTCTCCTATAATTCACCCCTCCACTTT; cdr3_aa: CASSFGQGARFSYNSPLHF
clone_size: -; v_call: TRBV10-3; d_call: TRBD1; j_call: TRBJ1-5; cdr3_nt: TGTGCCATCAGTGATGGCGCAGGGGGGTTCAATCAGCCCCAGCATTTT; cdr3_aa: CAISDGAGGFNQPQHF
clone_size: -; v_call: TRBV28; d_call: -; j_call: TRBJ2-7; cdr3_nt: TGTGCCAGCAGCTTTAACAGGGAGCAGTACTTC; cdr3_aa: CASSFNREQYF
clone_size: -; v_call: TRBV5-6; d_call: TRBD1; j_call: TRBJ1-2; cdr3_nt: TGTGCCAGCACTCCTCTCAGGGGGCGAGATGGCTACACCTTC; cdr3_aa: CASTPLRGRDGYTF
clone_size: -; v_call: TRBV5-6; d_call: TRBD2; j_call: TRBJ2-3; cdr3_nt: TGTGCCAGTCTTCCCCAGCGGGAGGGTCGGACAGATACGCAGTATTTT; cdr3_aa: CASLPQREGRTDTQYF
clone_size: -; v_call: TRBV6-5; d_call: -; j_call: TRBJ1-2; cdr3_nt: TGTGCCAGCAGTTACCGAGGACACTCCTTCTACACCTTC; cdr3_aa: CASSYRGHSFYTF
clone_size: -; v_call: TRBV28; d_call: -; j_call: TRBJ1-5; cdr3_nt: TGTGCCAGCAGTCCAACCCTCAGTCAGCCCCAGCATTTT; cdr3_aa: CASSPTLSQPQHF
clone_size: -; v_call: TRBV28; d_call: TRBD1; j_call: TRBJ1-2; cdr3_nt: TGTGCCAGCAGTTCCAGGGGGGATGGCTACACCTTC; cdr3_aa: CASSSRGDGYTF
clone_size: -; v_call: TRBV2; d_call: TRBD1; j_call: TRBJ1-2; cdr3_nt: TGTGCCAGCAAGGAGACAGGGGATGGCTACACCTTC; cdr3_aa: CASKETGDGYTF
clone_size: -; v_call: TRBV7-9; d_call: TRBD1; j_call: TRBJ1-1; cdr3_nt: TGTGCCAGCAGCTTGGGGACAGGGGAGATCACTGAAGCTTTCTTT; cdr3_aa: CASSLGTGEITEAFF
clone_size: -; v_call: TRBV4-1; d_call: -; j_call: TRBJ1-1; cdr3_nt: TGCGCCAGCAGCCAAGATCCGACCGCGGATAAAGCTTTCTTT; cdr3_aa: CASSQDPTADKAFF
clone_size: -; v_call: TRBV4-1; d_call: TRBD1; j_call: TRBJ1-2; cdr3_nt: TGCGCCAGCAGCCAGGAGACAGGGAGCGGCTATGGCTACACCTTC; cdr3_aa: CASSQETGSGYGYTF